Detailed here is one T cell receptor (beta chain). Authors' processing steps: Estimation of nucleated cell counts was performed using reference gene primer amplification. The repertoire was sequenced with immunoSEQ multiplex PCR; TCRdb's copy has only in-frame clones and lacks some. V, J and clone size were drawn from that table, and D and trimming were deduced from the DNA. The data show a few hundred thousand clones, about 84% seen once. The data are from a study of blood T cell repertoires in COVID-19. For the study at large: Both acute and convalescent COVID-19 samples were obtained from the United States, Italy and Spain. T cells, B-cell-depleted T cells, or PBMCs supplied cDNA or gDNA.

The V and J ends lost 5 bases and 8 bases, in that order; junction bases with no gene match: 5. This CDR3 is 14 amino acids long. CDR1 MNHEY and CDR2 SMNVEV come from the germline V gene (reference sequence). The chain is built from TRBV27 and TRBJ1-4; 10 nucleotides line up with TRBD1. The sequencing sample was made of peripheral blood. The TCR was taken from a woman between 50 and 59 years old with acute or convalescent COVID-19. The CDR3 DNA reads TGTGCCAGCAGTGCGGGACAGGGGAAGGAAAAACTGTTTTTT. Its protein is CASSAGQGKEKLFF.